This T cell receptor beta chain was recovered during a study of tumor-infiltrating lymphocytes in localized non-small cell lung cancer. Overall study: Resected tumor was paired with non-adjacent uninvolved lung from the same patient.

General observations from the study: TCRbeta sequencing showed higher T cell infiltration in tumors than uninvolved lung.

Clones were sequenced by immunoSEQ multiplex PCR, and TCRdb holds only the in-frame ones, with some missing. This sample yields approximately 9,700 clones, of which about two thirds are seen a single time; about 15% belongs to the top ten. As to this clone: Its specificity is unknown.

Sequencing was performed on lung tumor tissue. The clonotype was recovered from a human donor with non-small cell lung cancer.

CDR3 region: CASSDLQGISSGANVLTF. For the CDR3, the DNA is TGTGCCAGCAGTGATCTTCAGGGTATCAGCTCTGGGGCCAACGTCCTGACTTTC. The chain joins TRBV2 to TRBJ2-6; a weak D match, TRBD1 (5 bases). CDR1 SNHLY and CDR2 FYNNEI come from the germline V gene. The CDR3 contains 18 residues. The germline V and J ends were trimmed by 3 bases and 0 bases, with 15 bases remaining between them.